This T cell receptor beta chain comes out of a study of OX40 agonist ivuxolimab in advanced cancers. In the study overall: Ivuxolimab, which targeted the costimulatory receptor OX40 (CD134), was an agonistic, fully human IgG2 monoclonal antibody. In the dose-escalation cohort, around 80% of patients were male, and the mean age was roughly 60 years with a range of roughly 23 to 79. The paper describes the monotherapy dose-escalation part (N ≈ 52 patients) of the phase I trial of ivuxolimab. Peripheral TCRbeta sequencing aimed to test whether ivuxolimab altered TCR sequence diversity and caused clonal T-cell expansion. Partial responses occurred in three dose-escalation patients: two with cutaneous melanoma and one with hepatocellular carcinoma. Of the roughly 50 dose-escalation patients, hepatocellular carcinoma was present in around 20, melanoma in roughly 15, renal cell carcinoma in 9 and head and neck cancer in 9. Patients were allowed to have had prior anti-PD-1, anti-PD-L1 or anti-CTLA-4 therapy, and roughly two fifths of the dose-escalation patients had been treated with checkpoint inhibitors. Intravenous ivuxolimab was administered to patients every 2 weeks at six dose levels: 0.01, 0.1, 0.3, 1.5, 3 and 10 mg/kg.

The trial excluded patients who had a history of autoimmune disease or were on systemic immunosuppression. Peripheral blood for TCR sequencing was drawn from every dose cohort at baseline, at cycle 4 day 1 and at cycle 7 day 1. The samples were drawn from a first-in-human, open-label, multicenter phase I dose-escalation trial of ivuxolimab. Adults with locally advanced or metastatic melanoma, renal cell, hepatocellular, or head and neck squamous cell carcinoma were enrolled in the trial. Before TCR sequencing, CD4+ and CD8+ T cells were separately sorted from peripheral blood. Regarding this clone: Its binding antigen is unknown. Base qualities are not at hand, and no much larger clone is one base apart.

The CDR3 covers 13 residues, taking in both the cysteine and the phenylalanine. Only CDR3 DNA remains: 39 bases, in frame from the first base. The germline V gene provides CDR1 MNHEY and CDR2 SVGAGI. Trimming leaves V shorter by 6 bases and J shorter by 3 bases, with the junction holding 1 base beyond the gene matches. Genomic DNA was isolated from the sorted cells so that the TCRbeta CDR3 region could be sequenced. The immunoSEQ Assay was used to sequence the TCRbeta CDR3 regions. TCRdb stores this immuneACCESS table with in-frame sequences only. Part of the clones is absent; in the studies checked, under half of the shortfall reflects unresolved V genes, and no reason is known for the rest. The sample table holds tens of thousands of clones, of which approximately 85% were seen once. The ten biggest clones cover 3.5% to 4.5% of the sample. What the research found in general, with its limitations: Low levels of normalized T-cell clonal expansion were also seen in some nonresponding patients. In partial responders in the 0.1-3.0 mg/kg groups, normalized peripheral clonal expansion was found to be among the lowest, especially among CD8+ T cells. The antigen specificity of the clonally expanded peripheral T cells was not determined. After ivuxolimab, more expanded clones were found on average in CD8+ T cells than in CD4+ T cells. Clonal expansion of both CD4+ and CD8+ blood T cells was observed from baseline to week 6 at doses 0.1 to 3.0 mg/kg.

The sequenced sample was CD4+ or CD8+ T cells sorted from blood, obtained in a trial of the OX40 agonist ivuxolimab. The chain is made from TRBV6-5 and TRBJ2-7, with 11 bases aligning to TRBD2. This clonotype was sampled from an adult with an advanced solid tumor such as melanoma, head and neck, liver or kidney cancer. This receptor carries the CDR3 CASRGLADYEQYF. The sequenced DNA is TGTGCCAGCAGGGGACTAGCGGACTACGAGCAGTACTTC.